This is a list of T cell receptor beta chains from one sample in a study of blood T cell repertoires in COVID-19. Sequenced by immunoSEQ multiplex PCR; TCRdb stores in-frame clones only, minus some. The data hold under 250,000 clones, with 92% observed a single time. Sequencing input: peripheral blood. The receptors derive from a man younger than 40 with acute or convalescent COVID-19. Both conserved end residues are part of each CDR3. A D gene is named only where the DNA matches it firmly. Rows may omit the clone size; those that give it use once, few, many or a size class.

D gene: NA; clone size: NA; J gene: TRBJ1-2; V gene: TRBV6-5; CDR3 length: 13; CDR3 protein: CASSYGGGYGYTF; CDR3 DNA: TGTGCCAGCAGTTATGGGGGGGGCTATGGCTACACCTTC
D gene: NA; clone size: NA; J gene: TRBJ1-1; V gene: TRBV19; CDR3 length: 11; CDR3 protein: CASPGGAEAFF; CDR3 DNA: TGTGCCAGTCCCGGGGGGGCTGAAGCTTTCTTT
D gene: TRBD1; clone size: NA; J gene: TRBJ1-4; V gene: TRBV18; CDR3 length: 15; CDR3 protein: CASSPGQGNNEKLFF; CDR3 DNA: TGTGCCAGCTCACCGGGACAGGGTAACAATGAAAAACTGTTTTTT
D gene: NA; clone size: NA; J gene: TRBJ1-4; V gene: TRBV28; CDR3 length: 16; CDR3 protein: CASSRWHHKEGEKLFF; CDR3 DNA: TGTGCCAGCAGCCGGTGGCATCACAAAGAGGGTGAAAAACTGTTTTTT
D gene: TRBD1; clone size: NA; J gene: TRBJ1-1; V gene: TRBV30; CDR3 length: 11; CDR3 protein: CAWSRTGQAFF; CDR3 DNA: TGTGCCTGGAGCCGGACAGGGCAAGCTTTCTTT
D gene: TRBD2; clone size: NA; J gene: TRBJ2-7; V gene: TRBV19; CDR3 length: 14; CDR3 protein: CASSFSGRSYEQYF; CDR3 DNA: TGTGCCAGTAGTTTTAGCGGGAGGAGCTACGAGCAGTACTTC
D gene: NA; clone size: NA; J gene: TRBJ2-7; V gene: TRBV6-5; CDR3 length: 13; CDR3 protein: CASSYDSYYEQYF; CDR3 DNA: TGTGCCAGCAGTTACGACAGTTACTACGAGCAGTACTTC
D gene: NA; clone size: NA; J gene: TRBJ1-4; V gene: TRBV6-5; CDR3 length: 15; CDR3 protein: CASSFNLGPNEKLFF; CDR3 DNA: TGTGCCAGCAGTTTCAACCTTGGCCCTAATGAAAAACTGTTTTTT
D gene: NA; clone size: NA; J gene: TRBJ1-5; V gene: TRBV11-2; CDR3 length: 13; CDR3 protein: CASSLGEGQPQHF; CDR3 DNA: TGTGCCAGCAGCTTAGGGGAGGGGCAGCCCCAGCATTTT
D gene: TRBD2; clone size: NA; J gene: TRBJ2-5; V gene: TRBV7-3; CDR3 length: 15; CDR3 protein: CASSLSGGTQETQYF; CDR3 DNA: TGTGCCAGCAGCCTTAGCGGGGGCACACAAGAGACCCAGTACTTC
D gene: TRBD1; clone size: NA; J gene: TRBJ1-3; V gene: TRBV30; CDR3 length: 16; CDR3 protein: CAWLGTGQGFFKTIYF; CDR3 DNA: TGTGCCTGGTTGGGTACCGGACAGGGGTTTTTCAAAACCATATATTTT
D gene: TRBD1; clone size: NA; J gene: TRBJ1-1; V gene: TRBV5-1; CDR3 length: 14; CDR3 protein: CASSRQGIMTEAFF; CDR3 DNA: TGCGCCAGCAGCCGACAGGGAATTATGACTGAAGCTTTCTTT
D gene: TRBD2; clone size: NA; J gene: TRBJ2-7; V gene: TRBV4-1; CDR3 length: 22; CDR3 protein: CASSQGQGPTSGRPIPSYEQYF; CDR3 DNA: TGCGCCAGCAGCCAAGGACAGGGGCCGACTAGCGGGAGGCCCATACCCTCCTACGAGCAGTACTTC
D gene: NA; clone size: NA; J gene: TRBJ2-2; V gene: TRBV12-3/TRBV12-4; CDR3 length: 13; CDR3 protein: CASSLNSPGELFF; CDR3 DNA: TGTGCCAGCAGTTTGAATAGCCCCGGGGAGCTGTTTTTT
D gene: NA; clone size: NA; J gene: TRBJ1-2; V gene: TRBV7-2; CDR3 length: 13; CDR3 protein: CASSLSNFYGYTF; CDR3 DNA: TGTGCCAGCAGCTTAAGCAACTTCTATGGCTACACCTTC
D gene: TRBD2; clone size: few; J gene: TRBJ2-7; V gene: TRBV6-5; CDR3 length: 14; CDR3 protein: CASSFGLVSYEQYF; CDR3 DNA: TGTGCCAGCAGTTTCGGACTAGTCTCCTACGAGCAGTACTTC
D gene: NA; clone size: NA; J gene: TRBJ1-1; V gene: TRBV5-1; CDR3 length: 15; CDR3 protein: CASSFSQPGGTEAFF; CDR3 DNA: TGCGCCAGCAGCTTCAGTCAGCCCGGGGGCACTGAAGCTTTCTTT
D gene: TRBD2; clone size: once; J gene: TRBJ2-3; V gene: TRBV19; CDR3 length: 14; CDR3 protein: CASSTGRGPDTQYF; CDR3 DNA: TGTGCCAGTAGTACCGGGAGGGGTCCAGATACGCAGTATTTT
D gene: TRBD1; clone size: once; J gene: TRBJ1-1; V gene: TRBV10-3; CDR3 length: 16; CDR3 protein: CAISDPARGLSTEAFF; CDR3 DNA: TGTGCCATCAGTGACCCCGCGAGGGGGCTCAGCACTGAAGCTTTCTTT
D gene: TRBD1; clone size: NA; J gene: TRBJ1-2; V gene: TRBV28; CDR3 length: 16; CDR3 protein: CASSSTGTGQNYGYTF; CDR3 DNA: TGTGCCAGCAGTTCCACAGGGACAGGGCAAAACTATGGCTACACCTTC
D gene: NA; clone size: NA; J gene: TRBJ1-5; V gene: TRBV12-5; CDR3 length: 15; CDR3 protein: CASGCTTGNLQPQHF; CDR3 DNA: TGTGCTAGTGGTTGCACCACAGGGAATCTCCAGCCCCAGCATTTT
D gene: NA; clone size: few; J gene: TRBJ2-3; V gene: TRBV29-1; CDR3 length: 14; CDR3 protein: CSVVPAEAYDTQYF; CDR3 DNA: TGCAGCGTGGTACCAGCCGAGGCATATGATACGCAGTATTTT
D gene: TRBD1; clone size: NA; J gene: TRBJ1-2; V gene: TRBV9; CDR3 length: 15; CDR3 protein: CASSVSGGPDYGYTF; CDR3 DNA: TGTGCCAGCAGCGTATCAGGGGGCCCGGACTATGGCTACACCTTC
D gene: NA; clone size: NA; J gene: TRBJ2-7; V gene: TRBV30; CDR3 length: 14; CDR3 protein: CAWSRQTGPYEQYF; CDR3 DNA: TGTGCCTGGAGTCGACAGACGGGTCCCTACGAGCAGTACTTC
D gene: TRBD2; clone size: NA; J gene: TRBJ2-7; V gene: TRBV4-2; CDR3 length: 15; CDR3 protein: CASSQNPSGSYEQYF; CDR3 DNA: TGTGCCAGCAGCCAGAACCCTAGCGGGAGCTACGAGCAGTACTTC
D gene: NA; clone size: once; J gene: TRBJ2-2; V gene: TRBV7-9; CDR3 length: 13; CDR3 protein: CASSLTRAGELFF; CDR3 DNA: TGTGCCAGCAGCTTAACACGGGCCGGGGAGCTGTTTTTT
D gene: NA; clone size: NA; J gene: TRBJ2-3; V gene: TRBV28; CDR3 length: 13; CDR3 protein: CAGGTVALDTQYF; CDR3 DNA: TGTGCCGGAGGGACCGTGGCTTTGGATACGCAGTATTTT
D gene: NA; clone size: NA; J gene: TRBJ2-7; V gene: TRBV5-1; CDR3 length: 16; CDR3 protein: CASSLGPTGITYEQYF; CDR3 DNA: TGCGCCAGCAGCTTGGGTCCTACCGGGATTACCTACGAGCAGTACTTC
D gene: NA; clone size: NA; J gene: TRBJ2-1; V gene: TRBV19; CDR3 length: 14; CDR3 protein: CASRSHSSYNEQFF; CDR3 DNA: TGTGCCAGTAGGTCCCATAGCTCCTACAATGAGCAGTTCTTC
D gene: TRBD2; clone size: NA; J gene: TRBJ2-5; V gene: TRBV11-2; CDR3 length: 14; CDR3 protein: CASSPSGGAGTQYF; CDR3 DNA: TGTGCCAGCAGCCCTAGCGGGGGAGCAGGGACCCAGTACTTC
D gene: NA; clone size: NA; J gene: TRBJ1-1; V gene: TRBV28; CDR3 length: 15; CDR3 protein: CASSPGTSMNTEAFF; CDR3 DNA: TGTGCCAGCAGTCCTGGGACAAGTATGAACACTGAAGCTTTCTTT
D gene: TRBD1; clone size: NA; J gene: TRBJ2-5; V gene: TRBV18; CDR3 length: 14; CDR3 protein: CASSPGQGRETQYF; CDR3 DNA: TGTGCCAGCTCACCCGGACAGGGGCGAGAGACCCAGTACTTC
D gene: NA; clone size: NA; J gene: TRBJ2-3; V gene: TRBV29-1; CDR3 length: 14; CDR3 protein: CSAGGTVPQDTQYF; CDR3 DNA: TGCAGCGCGGGGGGGACAGTCCCGCAAGATACGCAGTATTTT
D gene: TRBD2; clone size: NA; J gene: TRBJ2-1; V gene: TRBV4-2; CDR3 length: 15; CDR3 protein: CASSLGLAGVVEQFF; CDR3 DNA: TGTGCCAGCAGCCTTGGACTAGCGGGAGTTGTTGAGCAGTTCTTC
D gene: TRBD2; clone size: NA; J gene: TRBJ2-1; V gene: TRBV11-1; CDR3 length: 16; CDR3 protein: CASSSGTSASYNEQFF; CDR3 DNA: TGTGCCAGCAGCTCCGGGACTAGCGCCAGCTACAATGAGCAGTTCTTC
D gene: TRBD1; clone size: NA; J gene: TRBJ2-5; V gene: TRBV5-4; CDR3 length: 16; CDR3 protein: CASSLFGTGGRETQYF; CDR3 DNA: TGTGCCAGCAGCTTGTTTGGGACAGGCGGGCGAGAGACCCAGTACTTC
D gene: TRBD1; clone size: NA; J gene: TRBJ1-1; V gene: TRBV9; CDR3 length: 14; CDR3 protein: CASSVLQGYGEAFF; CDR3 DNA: TGTGCCAGCAGCGTTTTACAGGGGTACGGTGAAGCTTTCTTT
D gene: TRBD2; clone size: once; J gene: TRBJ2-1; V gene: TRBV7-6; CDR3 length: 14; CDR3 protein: CASRLGTLAGEQFF; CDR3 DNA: TGTGCCAGCAGATTAGGTACATTAGCGGGAGAGCAGTTCTTC
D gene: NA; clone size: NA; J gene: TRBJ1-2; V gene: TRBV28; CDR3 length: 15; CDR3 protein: CASIASLGTEGGYTF; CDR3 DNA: TGTGCCAGTATCGCCAGTCTCGGGACGGAGGGCGGCTACACCTTC
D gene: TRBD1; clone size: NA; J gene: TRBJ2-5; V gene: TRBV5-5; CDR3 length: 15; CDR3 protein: CASSLVTGGSETQYF; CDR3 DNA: TGTGCCAGCAGCTTGGTGACAGGGGGTAGCGAGACCCAGTACTTC
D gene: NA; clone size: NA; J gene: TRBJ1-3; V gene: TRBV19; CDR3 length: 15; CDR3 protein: CASSIDLGGDGTIYF; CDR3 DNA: TGTGCCAGTAGTATTGATCTTGGAGGAGACGGCACCATATATTTT
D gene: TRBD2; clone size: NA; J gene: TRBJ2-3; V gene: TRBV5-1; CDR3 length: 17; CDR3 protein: CASSLDSSGGAWDTQYF; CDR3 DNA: TGCGCCAGCAGCTTGGACTCTAGCGGGGGGGCATGGGATACGCAGTATTTT
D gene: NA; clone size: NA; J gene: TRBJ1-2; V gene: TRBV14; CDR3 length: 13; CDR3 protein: CASSPGNRYGYTF; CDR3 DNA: TGTGCCAGCAGCCCAGGGAACCGGTATGGCTACACCTTC
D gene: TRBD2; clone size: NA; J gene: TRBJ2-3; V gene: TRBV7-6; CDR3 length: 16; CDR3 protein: CASSFVLREVSDTQYF; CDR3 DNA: TGTGCCAGCAGCTTTGTCTTGCGGGAGGTTTCAGATACGCAGTATTTT
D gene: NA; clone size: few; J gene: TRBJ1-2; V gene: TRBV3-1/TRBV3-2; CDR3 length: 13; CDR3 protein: CASSQGTLYGYTF; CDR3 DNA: TGTGCCAGCAGCCAAGGGACTCTCTATGGCTACACCTTC
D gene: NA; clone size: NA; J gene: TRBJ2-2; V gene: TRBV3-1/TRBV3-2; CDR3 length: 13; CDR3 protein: CASSSARPSEVFF; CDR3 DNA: TGTGCCAGCAGCTCGGCGCGCCCTTCCGAGGTGTTTTTT
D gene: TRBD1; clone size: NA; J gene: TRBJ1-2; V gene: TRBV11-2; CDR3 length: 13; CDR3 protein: CASSPDRNYGYTF; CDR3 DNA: TGTGCCAGCAGTCCGGACAGGAACTATGGCTACACCTTC
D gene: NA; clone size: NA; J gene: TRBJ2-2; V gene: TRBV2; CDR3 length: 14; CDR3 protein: CASNDRRNTGELFF; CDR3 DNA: TGTGCCAGCAACGACAGGAGGAACACCGGGGAGCTGTTTTTT
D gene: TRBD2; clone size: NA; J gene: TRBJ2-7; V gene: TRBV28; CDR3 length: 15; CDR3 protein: CASSQTKGLSYEQYF; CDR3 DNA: TGTGCCAGCAGTCAAACAAAGGGACTAAGCTACGAGCAGTACTTC
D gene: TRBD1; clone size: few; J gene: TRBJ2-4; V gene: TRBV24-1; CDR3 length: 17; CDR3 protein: CATSDPQGVGTKNIQYF; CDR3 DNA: TGTGCCACCAGTGACCCACAGGGGGTAGGGACCAAAAACATTCAGTACTTC